The T cell receptor (beta chain) under discussion was sequenced for a study of cytomegalovirus exposure and HLA in healthy donors. The study drew the donors from its approximately 110-subject validation cohort, separate from the roughly 670-subject first cohort. Study-level results: Cytomegalovirus-associated TCR beta chains were listed, numbering over 150. Rarity characterized most TCR sequences, yet some public TCRs appeared in many donors.

Only in-frame clones appear in the TCRdb table, and some are missing; sequencing was by immunoSEQ multiplex PCR. The sample lists over 120,000 clones, around 90% occurring once. This clone has a single count. Its antigen is as yet unknown. The specimen sequenced was PBMCs. This clonotype was sampled from a man younger than 30 in good health and CMV-seropositive.

The CDR3 DNA reads as TGTGCCAGCAGCTTAGGGACTAGCGGGAGGAATGAGCAGTTCTTC. Protein sequence: CASSLGTSGRNEQFF. The rearrangement joins TRBV11-3 to TRBJ2-1; 14 nucleotides agree with TRBD2. This CDR3 comprises 15 residues. Trimming cost V 1 base and J 7 bases; bases outside gene matches: 0. Germline assignment: CDR1 SGHNT and CDR2 YENEEA.